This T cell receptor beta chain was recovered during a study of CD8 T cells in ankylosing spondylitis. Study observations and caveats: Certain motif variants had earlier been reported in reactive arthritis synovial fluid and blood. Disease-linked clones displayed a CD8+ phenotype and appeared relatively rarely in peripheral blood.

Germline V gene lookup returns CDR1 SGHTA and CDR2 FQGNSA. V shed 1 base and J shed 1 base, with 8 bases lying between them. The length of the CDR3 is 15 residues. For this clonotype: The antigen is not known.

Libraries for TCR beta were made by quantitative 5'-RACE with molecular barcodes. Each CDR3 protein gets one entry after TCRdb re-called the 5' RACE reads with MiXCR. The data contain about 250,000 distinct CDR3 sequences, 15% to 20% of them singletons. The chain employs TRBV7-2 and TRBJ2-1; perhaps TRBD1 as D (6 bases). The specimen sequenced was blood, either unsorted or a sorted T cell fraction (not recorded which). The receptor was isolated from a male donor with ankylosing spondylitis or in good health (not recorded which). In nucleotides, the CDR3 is TGTGCCAGCAGCTTAGAGGGGGAGTCCTACAATGAGCAGTTCTTC. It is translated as CASSLEGESYNEQFF.